This entry describes one T cell receptor (beta chain). The data stem from a study of T cells expressing NK-cell markers. Study-wide context: Seven of the eight sequenced donors were HCMV-seropositive; one was seronegative.

TCRdb re-analyzed the 5' RACE reads; it lists each CDR3 protein once, without DNA. The listing records approximately 420,000 distinct CDR3 sequences. The CDR3 consists of 14 residues. Germline V gene data show CDR1 as SQVTM and CDR2 as ANQGSEA. The chain recombines TRBV29-1 with TRBJ2-5; there is no DNA to check the TCRdb D call of TRBD2. The source is a woman aged 50 to 60 in good health. The sequenced sample was blood T cells: a sorted CD56 or NKG2C T cell subset, CD4+ or CD8+ T cells, or bulk PBMC T cells (not recorded which). CDR3: CSVVREGHQETQYF.